Included here is one T cell receptor beta chain sequence, with context. The data stem from a study of blood T cell repertoires in COVID-19. Study overall: The study drew acute and convalescent COVID-19 samples from the United States, Italy and Spain. PBMCs, B-cell-depleted T cells, or T cells were the source of the cDNA or gDNA that made up the material.

Original processing methods: Estimates of nucleated cell counts were drawn from the amplification of reference gene primers. Method: immunoSEQ multiplex PCR; TCRdb's copy keeps in-frame clones and lacks some. That table furnishes V, J and clone size, whereas the DNA furnished D and trimming. The sample yields some 90,000 clones, 86% seen once. Germline values: CDR1 SGHNT, CDR2 YYREEE (reference sequence). Unmatched junction bases numbered 5, after V lost 1 base and J lost 5 bases. This CDR3 contains 15 residues. The V and J genes are TRBV5-4 and TRBJ2-5, with TRBD1 identical over 10 bases. The sequence was obtained from a human donor in a cohort sampled during active COVID-19. The sample consisted of peripheral blood. The CDR3 region has the DNA TGTGCCAGCAGCTTGTCGCGGACAGGGGGGGAGACCCAGTACTTC. Protein product: CASSLSRTGGETQYF.